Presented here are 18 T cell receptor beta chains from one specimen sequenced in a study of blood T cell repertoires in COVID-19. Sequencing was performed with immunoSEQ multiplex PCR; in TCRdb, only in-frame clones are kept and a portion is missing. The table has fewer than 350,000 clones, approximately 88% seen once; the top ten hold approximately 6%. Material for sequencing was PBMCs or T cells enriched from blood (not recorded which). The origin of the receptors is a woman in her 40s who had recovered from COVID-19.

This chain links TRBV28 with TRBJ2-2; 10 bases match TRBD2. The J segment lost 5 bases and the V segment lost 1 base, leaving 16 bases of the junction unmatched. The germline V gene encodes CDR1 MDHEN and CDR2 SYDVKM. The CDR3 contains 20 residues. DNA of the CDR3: TGTGCCAGCAGTTTATTCGACACCGCCCTAGCGGGAGTCGGGACCGGGGAGCTGTTTTTT. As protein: CASSLFDTALAGVGTGELFF. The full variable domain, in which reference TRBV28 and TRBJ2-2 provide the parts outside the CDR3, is DVKVTQSSRYLVKRTGEKVFLECVQDMDHENMFWYRQDPGLGLRLIYFSYDVKMKEKGDIPEGYSVSREKKERFSLILESASTNQTSMYLCASSLFDTALAGVGTGELFFGEGSRLTVL.

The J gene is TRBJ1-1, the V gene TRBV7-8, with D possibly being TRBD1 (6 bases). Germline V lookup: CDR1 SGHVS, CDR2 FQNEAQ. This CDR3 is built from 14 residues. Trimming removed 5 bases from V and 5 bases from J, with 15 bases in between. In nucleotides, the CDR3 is TGTGCCAGCAGCCATGATCAGGGGCTGACTGAAGCTTTCTTT. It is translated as CASSHDQGLTEAFF.

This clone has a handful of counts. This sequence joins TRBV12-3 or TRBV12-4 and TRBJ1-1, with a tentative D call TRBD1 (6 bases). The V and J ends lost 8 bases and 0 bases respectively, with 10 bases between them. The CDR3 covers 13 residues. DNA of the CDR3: TGTGCCAGCCAGGGACAAATGAACACTGAAGCTTTCTTT. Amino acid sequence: CASQGQMNTEAFF.

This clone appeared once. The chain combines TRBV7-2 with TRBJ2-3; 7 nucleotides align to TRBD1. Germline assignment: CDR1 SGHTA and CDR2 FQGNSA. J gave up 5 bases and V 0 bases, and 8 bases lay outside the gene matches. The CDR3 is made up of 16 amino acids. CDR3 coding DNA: TGTGCCAGCAGCTTAGCCCCAAGGGGGCCTGGAGATACGCAGTATTTT. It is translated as CASSLAPRGPGDTQYF.

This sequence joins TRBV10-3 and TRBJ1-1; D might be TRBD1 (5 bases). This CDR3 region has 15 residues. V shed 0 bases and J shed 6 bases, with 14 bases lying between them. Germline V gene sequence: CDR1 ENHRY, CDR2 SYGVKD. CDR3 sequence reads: CAISESPGGKAEAFF. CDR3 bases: TGTGCCATCAGTGAGTCTCCGGGGGGGAAAGCTGAAGCTTTCTTT.

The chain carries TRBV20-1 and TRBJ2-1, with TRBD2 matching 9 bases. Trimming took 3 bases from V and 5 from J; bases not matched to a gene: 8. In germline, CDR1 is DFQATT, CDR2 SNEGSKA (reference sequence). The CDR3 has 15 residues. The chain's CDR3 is CSASSPSGTHNEQFF. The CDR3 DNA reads TGCAGTGCTAGTTCTCCTAGCGGGACTCACAATGAGCAGTTCTTC.

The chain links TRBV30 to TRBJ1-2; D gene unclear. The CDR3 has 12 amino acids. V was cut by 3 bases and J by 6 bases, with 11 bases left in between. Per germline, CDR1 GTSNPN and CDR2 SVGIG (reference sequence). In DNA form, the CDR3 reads TGTGCCTGGAGAACACCTAGCCATGGCTACACCTTC. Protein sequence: CAWRTPSHGYTF.

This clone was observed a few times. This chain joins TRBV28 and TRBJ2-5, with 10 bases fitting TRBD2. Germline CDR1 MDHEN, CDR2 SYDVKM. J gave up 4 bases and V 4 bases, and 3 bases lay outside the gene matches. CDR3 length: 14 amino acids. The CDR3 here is CASSYPSGRETQYF. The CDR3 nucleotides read TGTGCCAGCAGTTATCCTAGCGGGAGAGAGACCCAGTACTTC.

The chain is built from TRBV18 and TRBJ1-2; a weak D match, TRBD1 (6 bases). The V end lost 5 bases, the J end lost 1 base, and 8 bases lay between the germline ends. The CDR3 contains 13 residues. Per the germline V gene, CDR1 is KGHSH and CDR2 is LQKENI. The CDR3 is CASSMDSNYGYTF. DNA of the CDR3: TGTGCCAGCTCAATGGACAGTAACTATGGCTACACCTTC.

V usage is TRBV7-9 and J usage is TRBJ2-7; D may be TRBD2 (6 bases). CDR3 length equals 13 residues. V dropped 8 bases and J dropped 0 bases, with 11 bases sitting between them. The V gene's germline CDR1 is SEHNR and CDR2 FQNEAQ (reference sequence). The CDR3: CASRAGTSYEQYF. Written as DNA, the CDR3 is TGTGCCAGCCGGGCGGGAACCTCCTACGAGCAGTACTTC.

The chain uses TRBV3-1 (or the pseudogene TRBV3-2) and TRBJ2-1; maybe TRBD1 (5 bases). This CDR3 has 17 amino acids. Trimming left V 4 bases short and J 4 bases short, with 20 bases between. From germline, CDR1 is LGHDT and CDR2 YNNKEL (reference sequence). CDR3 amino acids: CASSPSPGHPIYNEQFF. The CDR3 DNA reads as TGTGCCAGCAGCCCCTCCCCCGGACATCCGATTTACAATGAGCAGTTCTTC.

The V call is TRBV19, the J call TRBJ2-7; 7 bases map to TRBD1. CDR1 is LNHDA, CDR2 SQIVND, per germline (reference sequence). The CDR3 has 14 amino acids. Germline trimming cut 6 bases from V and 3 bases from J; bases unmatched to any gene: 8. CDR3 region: CASRPTGANYEQYF. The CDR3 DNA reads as TGTGCCAGTAGGCCCACAGGGGCTAACTACGAGCAGTACTTC.

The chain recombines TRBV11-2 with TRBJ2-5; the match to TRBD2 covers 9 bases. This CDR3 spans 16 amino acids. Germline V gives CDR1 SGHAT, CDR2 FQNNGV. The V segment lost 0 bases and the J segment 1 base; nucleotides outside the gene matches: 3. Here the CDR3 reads CASSLDRTSAQETQYF. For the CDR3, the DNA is TGTGCCAGCAGCTTAGATAGGACTAGCGCCCAAGAGACCCAGTACTTC.

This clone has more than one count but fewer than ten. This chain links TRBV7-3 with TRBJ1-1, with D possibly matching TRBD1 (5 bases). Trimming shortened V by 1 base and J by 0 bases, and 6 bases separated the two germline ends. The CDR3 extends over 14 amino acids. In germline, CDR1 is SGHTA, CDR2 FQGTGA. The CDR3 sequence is CASSLSRVNTEAFF. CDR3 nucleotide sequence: TGTGCCAGCAGCTTAAGCAGGGTGAACACTGAAGCTTTCTTT.

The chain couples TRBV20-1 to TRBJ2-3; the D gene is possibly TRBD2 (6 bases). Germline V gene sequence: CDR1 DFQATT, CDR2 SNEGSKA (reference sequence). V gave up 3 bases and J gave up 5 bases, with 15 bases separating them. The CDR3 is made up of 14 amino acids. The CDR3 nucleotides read TGCAGTGCTAGTGCTAGCGAGAGGCAAGATACGCAGTATTTT. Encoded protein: CSASASERQDTQYF.

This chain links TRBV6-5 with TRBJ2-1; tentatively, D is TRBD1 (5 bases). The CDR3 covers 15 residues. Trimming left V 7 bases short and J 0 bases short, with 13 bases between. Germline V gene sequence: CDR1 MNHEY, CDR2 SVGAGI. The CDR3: CASTQGFSSYNEQFF. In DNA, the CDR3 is TGTGCCAGCACCCAGGGCTTTAGCTCCTACAATGAGCAGTTCTTC.

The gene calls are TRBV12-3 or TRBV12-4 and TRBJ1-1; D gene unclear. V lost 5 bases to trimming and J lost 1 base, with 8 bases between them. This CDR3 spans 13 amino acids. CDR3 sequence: CASSLQANTEAFF. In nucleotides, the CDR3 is TGTGCCAGCAGTCTGCAAGCGAACACTGAAGCTTTCTTT.

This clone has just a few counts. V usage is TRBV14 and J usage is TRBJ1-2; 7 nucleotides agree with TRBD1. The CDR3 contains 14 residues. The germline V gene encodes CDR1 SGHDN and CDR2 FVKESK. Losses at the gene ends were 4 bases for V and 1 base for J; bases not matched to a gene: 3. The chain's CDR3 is CASSPGQFNYGYTF. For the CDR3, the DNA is TGTGCCAGCAGCCCGGGACAGTTTAACTATGGCTACACCTTC.